The clone carrying this TCR beta chain appeared many times. TCRdb reprocessed the 5' RACE reads with MiXCR, giving one entry per CDR3 protein. The sample shows some 52,000 distinct CDR3 sequences, 8% of them seen only once. The source of the sample is a study of early T cells in non-severe SARS-CoV-2 infection. Trimming left V 5 bases short and J 2 bases short, with 4 bases between. The germline V gene has CDR1 SQVTM and CDR2 ANQGSEA. This CDR3 has 11 residues. The receptor was isolated from an adult who was a healthcare worker with PCR-confirmed SARS-CoV-2 infection or an uninfected control (not recorded which). Sequencing was carried out using whole blood. The chain carries TRBV29-1 and TRBJ2-1; D is unresolved. The CDR3 region has the DNA TGCAGCGTTAAACCCTACAATGAGCAGTTCTTC. Its protein product is CSVKPYNEQFF.